This T cell receptor beta chain came from a study of blood T cell repertoires in COVID-19. Study at large: Collection of acute and convalescent COVID-19 samples took place in the United States, Italy and Spain.

As handled by the study authors: Counts of nucleated cells, estimated from reference gene primer amplification, were obtained. Clones were sequenced by immunoSEQ multiplex PCR, and TCRdb holds only the in-frame ones, with some missing. The V and J calls and clone size come from that table; D and trimming were worked out from the DNA. The data hold around 190,000 clones, with about 86% observed a single time. CDR3 length: 16 amino acids. Germline CDR1 and CDR2: MNHNS and SASEGT. J lost 4 bases, V lost 4 bases, and 9 bases had no gene match. Sequences were obtained from peripheral blood. The chain recombines TRBV6-1 with TRBJ1-5, with TRBD1 identical over 8 bases. This sequence was found in a man aged 45 to 65 with active or convalescent COVID-19. In DNA form, the CDR3 reads TGTGCCAGCAGTGGAACCGGGACAGGTAGAAATCAGCCCCAGCATTTT. Translating it yields CASSGTGTGRNQPQHF.